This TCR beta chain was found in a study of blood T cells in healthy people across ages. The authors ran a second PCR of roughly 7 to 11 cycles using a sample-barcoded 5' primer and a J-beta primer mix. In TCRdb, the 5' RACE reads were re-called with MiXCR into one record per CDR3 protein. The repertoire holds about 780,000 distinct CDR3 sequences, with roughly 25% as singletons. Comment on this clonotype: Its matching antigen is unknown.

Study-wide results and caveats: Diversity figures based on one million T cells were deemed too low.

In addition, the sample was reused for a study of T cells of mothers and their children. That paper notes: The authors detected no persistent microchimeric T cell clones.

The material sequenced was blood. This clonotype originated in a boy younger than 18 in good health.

In DNA, the CDR3 is TGTGCCTGGGACAGGGATAACACTGAAGCTTTCTTT. It specifies CAWDRDNTEAFF. This chain uses TRBV30 with TRBJ1-1, with TRBD1 identical over 7 bases. Trimming removed 5 bases from V and 2 bases from J; junction bases left unmatched: 2. CDR1 is GTSNPN, CDR2 SVGIG, per germline (reference sequence). The CDR3 spans 12 residues.